One T cell receptor (beta chain) is described in this entry. This entry comes from a study of shared clonotypes between healthy human individuals. V dropped 1 base and J dropped 8 bases, with 12 bases sitting between them. The CDR3 contains 13 residues. Looked up from germline, CDR1 is GTSNPN and CDR2 is SVGIG (reference sequence). The assay was immunoSEQ multiplex PCR, and TCRdb's table has in-frame clones only and misses some. Here the sample spans some 2,100,000 clones, approximately 95% being singletons. Sequencing input: naive CD4+ T cells sorted from blood. Subset described: CD45RA+ positively selected. The sequence derives from a man between 18 and 35 years old in good health. The rearrangement uses TRBV30 and TRBJ1-5; D not resolved. CDR3 in DNA: TGTGCCTGGAGTGCTTCGCCCGGGGAGCCCCAGCATTTT. This sequence encodes CAWSASPGEPQHF. Using reference TRBV30 and TRBJ1-5 for the parts outside the CDR3, the full variable domain is SQTIHQWPATLVQPVGSPLSLECTVEGTSNPNLYWYRQAAGRGLQLLFYSVGIGQISSEVPQNLSASRPQDRQFILSSKKLLLSDSGFYLCAWSASPGEPQHFGDGTRLSIL.